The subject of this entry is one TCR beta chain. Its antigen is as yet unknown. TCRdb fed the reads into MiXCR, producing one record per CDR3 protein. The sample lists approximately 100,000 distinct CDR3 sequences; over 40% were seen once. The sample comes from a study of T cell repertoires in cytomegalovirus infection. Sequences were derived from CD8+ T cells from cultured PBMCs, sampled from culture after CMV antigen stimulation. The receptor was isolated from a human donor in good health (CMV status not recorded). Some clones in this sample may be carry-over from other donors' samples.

CDR3 nucleotides: TGTGCCAGCAGTTTGGTGGGGGCGGTGGGGGAGACCCAGTACTTC. Its protein is CASSLVGAVGETQYF. The chain combines TRBV12-3 or TRBV12-4 with TRBJ2-5; D might be TRBD1 (6 bases). CDR3 length: 15 amino acids. V was trimmed by 3 bases and J by 5 bases, leaving 16 bases between them.